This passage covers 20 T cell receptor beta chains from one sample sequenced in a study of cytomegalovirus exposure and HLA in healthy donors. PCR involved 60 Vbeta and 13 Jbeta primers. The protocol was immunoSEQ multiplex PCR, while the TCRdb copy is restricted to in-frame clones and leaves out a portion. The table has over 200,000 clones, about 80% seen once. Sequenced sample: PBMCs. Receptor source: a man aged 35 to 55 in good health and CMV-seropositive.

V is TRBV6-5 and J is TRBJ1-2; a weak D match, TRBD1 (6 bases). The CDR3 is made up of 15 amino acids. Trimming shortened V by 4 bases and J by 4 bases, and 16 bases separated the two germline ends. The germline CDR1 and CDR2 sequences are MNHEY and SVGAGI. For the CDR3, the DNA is TGTGCCAGCAGTTTGGTACAGGGCCAGGTCTATGGCTACACCTTC. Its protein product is CASSLVQGQVYGYTF.

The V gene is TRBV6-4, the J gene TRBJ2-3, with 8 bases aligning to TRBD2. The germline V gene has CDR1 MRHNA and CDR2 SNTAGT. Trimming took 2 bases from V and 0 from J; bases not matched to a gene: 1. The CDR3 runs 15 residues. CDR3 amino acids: CASSDVAGSTDTQYF. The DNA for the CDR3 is TGTGCCAGCAGTGACGTAGCGGGAAGCACAGATACGCAGTATTTT.

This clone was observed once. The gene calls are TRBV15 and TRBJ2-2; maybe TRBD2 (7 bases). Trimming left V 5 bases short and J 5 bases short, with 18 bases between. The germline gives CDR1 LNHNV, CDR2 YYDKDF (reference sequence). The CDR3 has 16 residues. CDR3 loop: CATSPPGGAGTGELFF. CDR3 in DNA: TGTGCCACCAGCCCTCCGGGGGGCGCAGGAACCGGGGAGCTGTTTTTT. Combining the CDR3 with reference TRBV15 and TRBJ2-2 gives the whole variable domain DAMVIQNPRYQVTQFGKPVTLSCSQTLNHNVMYWYQQKSSQAPKLLFHYYDKDFNNEADTPDNFQSRRPNTSFCFLDIRSPGLGDTAMYLCATSPPGGAGTGELFFGEGSRLTVL.

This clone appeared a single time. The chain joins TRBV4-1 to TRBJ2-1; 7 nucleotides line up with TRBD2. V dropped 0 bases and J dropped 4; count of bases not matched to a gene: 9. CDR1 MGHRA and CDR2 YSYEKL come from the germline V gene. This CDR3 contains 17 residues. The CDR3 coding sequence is TGCGCCAGCAGCCAAGAAGGTCGAGCGGGGATATACAATGAGCAGTTCTTC. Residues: CASSQEGRAGIYNEQFF.

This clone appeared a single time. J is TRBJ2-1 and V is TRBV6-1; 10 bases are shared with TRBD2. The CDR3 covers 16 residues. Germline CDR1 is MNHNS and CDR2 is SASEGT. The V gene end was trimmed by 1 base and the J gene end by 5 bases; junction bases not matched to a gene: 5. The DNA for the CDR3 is TGTGCCAGCAGTGAAGAAGGACTAGCGGAACACAATGAGCAGTTCTTC. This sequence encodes CASSEEGLAEHNEQFF.

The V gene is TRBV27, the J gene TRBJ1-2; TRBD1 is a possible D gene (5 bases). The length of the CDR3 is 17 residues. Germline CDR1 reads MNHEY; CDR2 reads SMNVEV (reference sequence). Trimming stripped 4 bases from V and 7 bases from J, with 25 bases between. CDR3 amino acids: CASSSLSGTGRGPGYTF. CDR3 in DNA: TGTGCCAGCAGTTCCTTATCCGGGACTGGGAGAGGGCCTGGCTACACCTTC.

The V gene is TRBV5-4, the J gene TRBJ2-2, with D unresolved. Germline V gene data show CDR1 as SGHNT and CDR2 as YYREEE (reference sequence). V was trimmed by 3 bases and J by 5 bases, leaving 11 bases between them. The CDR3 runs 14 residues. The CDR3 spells CASSSPTETGELFF. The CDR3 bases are TGTGCCAGCAGCTCACCAACAGAAACCGGGGAGCTGTTTTTT.

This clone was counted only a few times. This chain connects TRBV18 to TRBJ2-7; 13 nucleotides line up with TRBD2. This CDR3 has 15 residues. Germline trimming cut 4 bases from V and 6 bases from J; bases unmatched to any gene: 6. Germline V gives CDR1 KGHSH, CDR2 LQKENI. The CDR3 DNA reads TGTGCCAGCTCACGAGGACTAGCGGGAGAGGGCGAGCAGTACGTC. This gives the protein CASSRGLAGEGEQYV.

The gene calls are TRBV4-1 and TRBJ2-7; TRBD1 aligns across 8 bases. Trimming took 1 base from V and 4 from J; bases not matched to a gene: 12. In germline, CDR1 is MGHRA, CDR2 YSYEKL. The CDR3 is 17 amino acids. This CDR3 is CASSQVRGRTGPYEQYF. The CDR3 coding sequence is TGCGCCAGCAGCCAAGTTCGAGGCCGGACAGGGCCATACGAGCAGTACTTC.

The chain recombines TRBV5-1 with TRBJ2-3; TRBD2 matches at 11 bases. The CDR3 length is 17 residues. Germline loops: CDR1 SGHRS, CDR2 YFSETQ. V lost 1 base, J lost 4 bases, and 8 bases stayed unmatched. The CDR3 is CASSLSLVAGGPDTQYF. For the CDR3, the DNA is TGCGCCAGCAGCTTGTCCCTGGTAGCGGGAGGGCCAGATACGCAGTATTTT.

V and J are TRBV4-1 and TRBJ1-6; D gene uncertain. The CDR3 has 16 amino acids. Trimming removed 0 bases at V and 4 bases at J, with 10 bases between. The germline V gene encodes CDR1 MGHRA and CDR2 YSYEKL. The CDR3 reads CASSQDSRGYNSPLHF. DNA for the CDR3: TGCGCCAGCAGCCAAGATTCTCGAGGGTATAATTCACCCCTCCACTTT.

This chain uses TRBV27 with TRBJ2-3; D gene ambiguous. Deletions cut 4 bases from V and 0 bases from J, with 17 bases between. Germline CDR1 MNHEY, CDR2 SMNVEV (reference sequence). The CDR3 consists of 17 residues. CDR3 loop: CASSSDTYSTSTDTQYF. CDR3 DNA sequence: TGTGCCAGCAGTTCCGATACCTACAGTACTAGCACAGATACGCAGTATTTT.

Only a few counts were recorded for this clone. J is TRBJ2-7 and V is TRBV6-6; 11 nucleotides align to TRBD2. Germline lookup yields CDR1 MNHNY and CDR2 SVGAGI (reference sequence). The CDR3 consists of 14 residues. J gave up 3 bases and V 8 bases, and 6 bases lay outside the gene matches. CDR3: CASGTGTSGYEQYF. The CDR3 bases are TGTGCCAGCGGGACGGGGACTAGCGGCTACGAGCAGTACTTC.

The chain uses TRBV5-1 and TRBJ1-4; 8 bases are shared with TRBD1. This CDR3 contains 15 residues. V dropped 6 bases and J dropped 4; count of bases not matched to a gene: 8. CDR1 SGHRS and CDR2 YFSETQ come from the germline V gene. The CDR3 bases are TGCGCCAGCAAACCGACAGGGGCGGATAATGAAAAACTGTTTTTT. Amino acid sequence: CASKPTGADNEKLFF.

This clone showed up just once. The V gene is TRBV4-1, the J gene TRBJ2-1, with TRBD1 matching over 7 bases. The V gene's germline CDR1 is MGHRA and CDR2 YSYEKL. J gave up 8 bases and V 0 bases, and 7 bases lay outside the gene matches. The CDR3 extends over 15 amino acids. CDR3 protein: CASSQEGQFFDEQFF. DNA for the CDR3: TGCGCCAGCAGCCAAGAGGGACAGTTTTTCGATGAGCAGTTCTTC.

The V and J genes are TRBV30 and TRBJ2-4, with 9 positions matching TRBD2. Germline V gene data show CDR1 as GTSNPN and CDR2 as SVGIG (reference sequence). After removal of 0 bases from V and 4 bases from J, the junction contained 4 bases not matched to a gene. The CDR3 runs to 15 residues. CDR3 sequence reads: CAWSVGLAGKNIQYF. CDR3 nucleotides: TGTGCCTGGAGTGTGGGTCTAGCGGGGAAAAACATTCAGTACTTC.

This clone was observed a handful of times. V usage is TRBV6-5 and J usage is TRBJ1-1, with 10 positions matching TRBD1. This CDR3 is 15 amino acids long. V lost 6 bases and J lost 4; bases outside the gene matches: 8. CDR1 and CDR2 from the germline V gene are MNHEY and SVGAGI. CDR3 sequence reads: CASSPPTGGSTEAFF. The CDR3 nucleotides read TGTGCCAGCAGCCCCCCGACAGGGGGCTCCACTGAAGCTTTCTTT.

This chain's CDR3 is CASSLWSGREDNEQFF. The DNA for the CDR3 is TGTGCCAGCAGCTTATGGAGCGGGAGGGAGGACAATGAGCAGTTCTTC. This chain uses TRBV7-8 with TRBJ2-1; 10 bases agree with TRBD2. Trimming took 2 bases from V and 5 from J; bases not matched to a gene: 6. The germline gives CDR1 SGHVS, CDR2 FQNEAQ. The CDR3 covers 16 residues.

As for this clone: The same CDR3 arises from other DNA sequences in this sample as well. CDR3 amino acids: CASSLGQGAQPQHF. The CDR3 DNA sequence: TGCGCCAGCAGCTTGGGGCAGGGGGCCCAGCCCCAGCATTTT. This chain uses TRBV5-1 with TRBJ1-5; 8 bases match TRBD1. This CDR3 spans 14 amino acids. J gave up 7 bases and V 0 bases, and 3 bases lay outside the gene matches. Germline loops: CDR1 SGHRS, CDR2 YFSETQ.

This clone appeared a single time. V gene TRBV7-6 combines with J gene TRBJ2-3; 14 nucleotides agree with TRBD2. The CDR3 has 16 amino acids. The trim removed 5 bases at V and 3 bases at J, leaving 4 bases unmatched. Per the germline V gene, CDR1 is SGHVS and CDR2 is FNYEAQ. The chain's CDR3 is CASSRRLAGGTDTQYF. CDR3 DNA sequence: TGTGCCAGCAGCCGCAGACTAGCGGGAGGGACAGATACGCAGTATTTT.